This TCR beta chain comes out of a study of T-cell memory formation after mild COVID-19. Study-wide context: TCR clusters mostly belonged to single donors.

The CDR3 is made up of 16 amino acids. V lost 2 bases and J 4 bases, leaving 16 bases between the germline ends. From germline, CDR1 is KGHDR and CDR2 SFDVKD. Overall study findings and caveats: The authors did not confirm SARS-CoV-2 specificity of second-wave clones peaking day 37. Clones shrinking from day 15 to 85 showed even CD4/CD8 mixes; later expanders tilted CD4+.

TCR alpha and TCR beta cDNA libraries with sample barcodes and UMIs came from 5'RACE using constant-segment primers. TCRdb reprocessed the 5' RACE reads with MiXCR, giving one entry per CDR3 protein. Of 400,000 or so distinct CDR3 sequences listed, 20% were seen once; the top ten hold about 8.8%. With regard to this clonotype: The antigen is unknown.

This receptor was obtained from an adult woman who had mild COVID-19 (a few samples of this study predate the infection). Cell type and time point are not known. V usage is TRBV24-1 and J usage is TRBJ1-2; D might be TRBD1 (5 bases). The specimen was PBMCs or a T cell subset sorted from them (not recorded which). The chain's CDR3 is CATSDSDREAIYGYTF. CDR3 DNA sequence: TGTGCCACCAGTGATTCAGACAGAGAGGCGATCTATGGCTACACCTTC.